This T cell receptor beta chain was documented in a study of human T cells and chemical hapten exposure. Regarding the study as a whole: TCRs above 1 in 1000 frequency stayed constant with DPC sensitization.

Total RNA was isolated from whole blood that had not been fractionated. V lost 6 bases and J 7 bases, leaving 13 bases between the germline ends. CDR1 and CDR2 from the germline V gene are MNHEY and SVGEGT. CDR3 size: 13 residues. This clonotype came up many times. Its antigen is as yet unknown. Original processing notes: Ranging from roughly 23,224 to 700,000, TCR counts per sample had a median value of around 91,000. TCRdb independently ran MiXCR on the 5' RACE reads; one entry per CDR3 protein. TCRdb, rather than the study authors, made the V and J calls. The sample carries about 140,000 distinct CDR3 sequences, 4.1% recorded once.

The sequence came from a female donor in good health. The chain recombines TRBV6-2 or TRBV6-3 with TRBJ2-1; a possible D gene is TRBD1 (5 bases). The CDR3 protein is CASSIRVVNEQFF. In nucleotides, the CDR3 is TGTGCCAGCAGCATCAGGGTGGTAAATGAGCAGTTCTTC.